This TCR beta chain was identified in a study of blood T cell repertoires in COVID-19. The wider study: COVID-19 samples collected from the United States, Italy and Spain covered acute and convalescent phases. Nucleic acid was either cDNA or gDNA, and it came from T cells, B-cell-depleted T cells, or PBMCs.

Authors' processing steps: Nucleated cell counts were estimated from reference gene primer amplification. Libraries were prepared by immunoSEQ multiplex PCR; TCRdb keeps only in-frame clonotypes and omits some of them. The V and J calls and clone size were taken over from that table, and D and trimming were inferred from the DNA. The sample comprises about 230,000 clones, roughly 85% of which are singletons, and roughly 2.7% rests with the top ten. CDR3 size: 15 residues. Germline V CDR1 and CDR2: SGHNT, YYREEE (reference sequence). The V end was cut by 0 bases, the J end by 6 bases, with 16 bases between.

Sequenced input: peripheral blood. The TCR comes from a woman aged 65 to 85 with active or convalescent COVID-19. The V and J genes are TRBV5-4 and TRBJ2-7, with D possibly TRBD1 on 6 matching bases. The CDR3 region has the DNA TGTGCCAGCAGCTTGGATTCACAGGGACCCGTCGAGCAGTACTTC. This translates into CASSLDSQGPVEQYF.